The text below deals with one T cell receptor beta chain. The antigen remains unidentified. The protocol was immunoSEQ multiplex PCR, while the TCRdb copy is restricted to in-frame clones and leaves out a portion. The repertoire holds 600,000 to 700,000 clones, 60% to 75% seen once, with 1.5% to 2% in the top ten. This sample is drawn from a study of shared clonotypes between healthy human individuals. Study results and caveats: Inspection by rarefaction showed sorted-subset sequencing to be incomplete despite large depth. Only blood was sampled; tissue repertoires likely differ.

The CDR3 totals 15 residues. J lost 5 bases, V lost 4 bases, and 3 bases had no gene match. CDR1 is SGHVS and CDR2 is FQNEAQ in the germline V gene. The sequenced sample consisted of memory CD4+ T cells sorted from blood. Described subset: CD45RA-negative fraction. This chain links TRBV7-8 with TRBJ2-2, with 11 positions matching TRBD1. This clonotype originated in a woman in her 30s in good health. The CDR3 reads CASSWGQGDTGELFF. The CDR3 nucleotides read TGTGCCAGCAGCTGGGGACAGGGGGATACCGGGGAGCTGTTTTTT.